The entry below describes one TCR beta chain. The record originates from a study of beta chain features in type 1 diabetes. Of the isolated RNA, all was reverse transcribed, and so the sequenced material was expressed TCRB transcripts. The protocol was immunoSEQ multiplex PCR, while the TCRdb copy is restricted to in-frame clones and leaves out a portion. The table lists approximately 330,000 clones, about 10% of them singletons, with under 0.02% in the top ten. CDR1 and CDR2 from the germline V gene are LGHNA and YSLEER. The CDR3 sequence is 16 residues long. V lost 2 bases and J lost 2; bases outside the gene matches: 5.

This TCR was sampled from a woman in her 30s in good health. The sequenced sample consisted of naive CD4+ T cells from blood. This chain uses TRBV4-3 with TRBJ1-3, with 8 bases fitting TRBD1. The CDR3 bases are TGCGCCAGCAGCCAAACACAGGGGGGTCCTGGAAACACCATATATTTT. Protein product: CASSQTQGGPGNTIYF.